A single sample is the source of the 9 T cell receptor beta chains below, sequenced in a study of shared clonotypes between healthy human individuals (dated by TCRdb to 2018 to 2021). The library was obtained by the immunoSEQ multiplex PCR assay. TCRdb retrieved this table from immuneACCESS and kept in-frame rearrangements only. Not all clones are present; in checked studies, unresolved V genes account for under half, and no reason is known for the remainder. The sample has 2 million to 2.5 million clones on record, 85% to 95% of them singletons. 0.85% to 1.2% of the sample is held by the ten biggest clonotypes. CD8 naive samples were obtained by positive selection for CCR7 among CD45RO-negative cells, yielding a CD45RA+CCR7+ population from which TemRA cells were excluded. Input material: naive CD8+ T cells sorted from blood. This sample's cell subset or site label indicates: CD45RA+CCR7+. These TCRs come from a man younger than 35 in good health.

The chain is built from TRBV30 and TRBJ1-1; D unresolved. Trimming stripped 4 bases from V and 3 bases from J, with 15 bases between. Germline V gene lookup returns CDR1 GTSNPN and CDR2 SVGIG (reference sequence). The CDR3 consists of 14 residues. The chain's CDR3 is CAWTYNPTDTEAFF. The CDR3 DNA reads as TGTGCCTGGACCTACAATCCGACGGACACTGAAGCTTTCTTT.

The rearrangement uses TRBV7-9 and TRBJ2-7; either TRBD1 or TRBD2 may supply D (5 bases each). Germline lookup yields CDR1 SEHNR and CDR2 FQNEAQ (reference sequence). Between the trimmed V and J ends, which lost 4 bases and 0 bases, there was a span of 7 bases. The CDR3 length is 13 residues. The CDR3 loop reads CASSWDGSYEQYF. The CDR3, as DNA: TGTGCCAGCAGCTGGGACGGCTCCTACGAGCAGTACTTC.

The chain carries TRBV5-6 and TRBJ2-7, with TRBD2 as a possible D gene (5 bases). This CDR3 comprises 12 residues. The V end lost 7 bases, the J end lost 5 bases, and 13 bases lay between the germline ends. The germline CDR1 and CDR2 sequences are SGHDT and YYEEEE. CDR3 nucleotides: TGTGCCAGCGGATCAGAGGGAGACGAGCAGTACTTC. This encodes CASGSEGDEQYF.

CDR3 region: CASSPQGGENIQYF. As DNA, the CDR3 is TGTGCCAGCAGCCCGCAGGGCGGCGAAAACATTCAGTACTTC. V is TRBV5-6 and J is TRBJ2-4, with D possibly matching TRBD1 (5 bases). Trimming pared 4 bases from V and 5 bases from J, leaving 13 bases between. Germline V gene lookup returns CDR1 SGHDT and CDR2 YYEEEE. This CDR3 region has 14 residues.

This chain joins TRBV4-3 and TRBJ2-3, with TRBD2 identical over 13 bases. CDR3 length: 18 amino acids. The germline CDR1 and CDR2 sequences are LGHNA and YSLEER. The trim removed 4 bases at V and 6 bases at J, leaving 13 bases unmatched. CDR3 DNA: TGCGCCAGCAGCCGGGCCAAGGGACTAGCGGGATTTCTGGATACGCAGTATTTT. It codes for CASSRAKGLAGFLDTQYF.

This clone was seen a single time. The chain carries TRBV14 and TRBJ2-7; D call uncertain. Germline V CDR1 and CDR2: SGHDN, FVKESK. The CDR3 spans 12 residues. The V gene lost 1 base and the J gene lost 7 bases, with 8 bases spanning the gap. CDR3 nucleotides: TGTGCCAGCAGCCAAGCATCCTTTGAGCAGTACTTC. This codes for CASSQASFEQYF.

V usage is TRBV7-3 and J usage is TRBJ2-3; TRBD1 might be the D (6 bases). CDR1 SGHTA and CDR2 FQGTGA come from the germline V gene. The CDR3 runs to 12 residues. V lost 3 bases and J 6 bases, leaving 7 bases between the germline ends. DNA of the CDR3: TGTGCCAGCAGCTTCACAGGGGATACGCAGTATTTT. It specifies CASSFTGDTQYF.

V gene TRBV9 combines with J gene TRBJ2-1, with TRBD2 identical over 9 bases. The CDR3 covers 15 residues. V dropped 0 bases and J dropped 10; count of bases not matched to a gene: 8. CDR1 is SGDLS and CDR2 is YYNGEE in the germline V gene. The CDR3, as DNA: TGTGCCAGCAGCGTAGGCGGGGGGGCCGCCGGGGAGCAGTTCTTC. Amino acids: CASSVGGGAAGEQFF. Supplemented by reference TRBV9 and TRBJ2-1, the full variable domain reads DSGVTQTPKHLITATGQRVTLRCSPRSGDLSVYWYQQSLDQGLQFLIQYYNGEERAKGNILERFSAQQFPDLHSELNLSSLELGDSALYFCASSVGGGAAGEQFFGPGTRLTVL.

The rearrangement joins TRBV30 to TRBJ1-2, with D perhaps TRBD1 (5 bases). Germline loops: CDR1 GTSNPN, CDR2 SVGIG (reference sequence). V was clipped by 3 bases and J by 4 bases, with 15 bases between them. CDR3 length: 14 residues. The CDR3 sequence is CAWRDRIILYGYTF. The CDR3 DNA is TGTGCCTGGAGAGACAGAATTATCCTCTATGGCTACACCTTC.